This TCR beta chain was captured by sequencing in a study of OX40 agonist ivuxolimab in advanced cancers. As for the study in general: Therapy given before enrollment (anti-PD-1, anti-PD-L1 or anti-CTLA-4) was allowed, and 35% to 45% had some. Study conclusions and caveats: Blood T cells, both CD4+ and CD8+, expanded clonally by week 6 at 0.1 to 3.0 mg/kg. CD8+ T cells showed, on average, more clonal expansion than CD4+ cells.

A note on this clone: The antigen is unknown.

The germline CDR1 and CDR2 sequences are SGHTA and FQGTGA. This CDR3 region has 17 residues. Trimming left V 2 bases short and J 0 bases short, with 14 bases between. Clones were sequenced by immunoSEQ multiplex PCR, and TCRdb holds only the in-frame ones, with some missing. The sample includes about 79,000 clones, about 90% seen only once; the top ten take approximately 0.48%. Baseline, cycle 4 day 1, and cycle 7 day 1 were the blood sampling points. The gene calls are TRBV7-3 and TRBJ2-1; D ambiguous. The source of this sequence is an adult with an advanced solid tumor such as melanoma, head and neck, liver or kidney cancer. The sample was CD4+ or CD8+ T cells sorted from blood, taken in a trial of the OX40 agonist ivuxolimab. DNA for the CDR3: TGTGCCAGCAGCTTAGCCAGACCATCCAGCTCCTACAATGAGCAGTTCTTC. Protein: CASSLARPSSSYNEQFF.